This T cell receptor beta chain was retrieved from a study of cytomegalovirus exposure and HLA in healthy donors. Whole-study results and caveats: Reported performance of the classifier showed diagnosis of cytomegalovirus status with high specificity and sensitivity.

Germline lookup yields CDR1 KGHSH and CDR2 LQKENI. The V and J ends lost 1 base and 2 bases respectively, with 9 bases between them. The CDR3 runs to 14 residues. Data came from immunoSEQ multiplex PCR; TCRdb stores just in-frame clones and leaves some out. Altogether 150,000 to 200,000 clones are present, 86% being singletons, with the ten largest covering over 1.3%. To note about this clone: Its cognate antigen is unknown.

This receptor was taken from a woman aged 18 to 35 in good health and CMV-seronegative. The sample taken for sequencing was PBMCs. The J gene is TRBJ2-7, the V gene TRBV18; no clear D gene. The CDR3: CASSPHTYPYEQYF. The CDR3 nucleotides are TGTGCCAGCTCACCACACACGTATCCCTACGAGCAGTACTTC.